Each of the 4 T cell receptor beta chains below was sequenced from the same sample in a study of shared clonotypes between healthy human individuals. Only in-frame clones appear in the TCRdb table, and some are missing; sequencing was by immunoSEQ multiplex PCR. The sample lists approximately 320,000 clones; around 67% were seen once. The sequenced sample was memory CD4+ T cells sorted from blood. Subset given: CD45RA-negative fraction. Receptor source: a man aged 25 to 45 in good health.

This rearrangement joins TRBV19 to TRBJ1-1, with D possibly being TRBD1 (5 bases). The germline V gene encodes CDR1 LNHDA and CDR2 SQIVND (reference sequence). The CDR3 covers 14 residues. V was pared by 7 bases and J by 1 base, with 13 bases between. In DNA, the CDR3 is TGTGCCAGTACAGGGCGCGTCACGAACACTGAAGCTTTCTTT. The encoded protein is CASTGRVTNTEAFF.

Turning to this clone: The sample contains more than one DNA sequence encoding this CDR3. J is TRBJ2-7 and V is TRBV6-5, with D perhaps being TRBD1 or TRBD2 (5 bases each). The CDR3 has 13 amino acids. The V end lost 8 bases, the J end lost 2 bases, and 13 bases lay between the germline ends. Per germline, CDR1 MNHEY and CDR2 SVGAGI. The CDR3 DNA reads as TGTGCCAGCCGCGAAAGGGGACCCTACGAGCAGTACTTC. Residues: CASRERGPYEQYF.

V gene TRBV28 combines with J gene TRBJ1-3; TRBD1 aligns across 7 bases. This CDR3 is 14 amino acids long. The V gene end was trimmed by 5 bases and the J gene end by 8 bases; junction bases not matched to a gene: 9. Germline CDR1 MDHEN, CDR2 SYDVKM. The CDR3 reads CASSLRQGGDTIYF. In nucleotides, the CDR3 is TGTGCCAGCAGTCTGAGACAGGGTGGTGACACCATATATTTT. The entire variable domain, with the rest obtained from reference TRBV28 and TRBJ1-3, is as follows: DVKVTQSSRYLVKRTGEKVFLECVQDMDHENMFWYRQDPGLGLRLIYFSYDVKMKEKGDIPEGYSVSREKKERFSLILESASTNQTSMYLCASSLRQGGDTIYFGEGSWLTVV.

DNA of the CDR3: TGTGCCAGTAGTATTTGGGACAGCAGCACAGATACGCAGTATTTT. It specifies CASSIWDSSTDTQYF. The chain carries TRBV19 and TRBJ2-3, with 7 bases that match TRBD1. Germline CDR1 is LNHDA and CDR2 is SQIVND (reference sequence). Trimming removed 3 bases from V and 0 bases from J; junction bases left unmatched: 3. The CDR3 is made up of 15 amino acids.